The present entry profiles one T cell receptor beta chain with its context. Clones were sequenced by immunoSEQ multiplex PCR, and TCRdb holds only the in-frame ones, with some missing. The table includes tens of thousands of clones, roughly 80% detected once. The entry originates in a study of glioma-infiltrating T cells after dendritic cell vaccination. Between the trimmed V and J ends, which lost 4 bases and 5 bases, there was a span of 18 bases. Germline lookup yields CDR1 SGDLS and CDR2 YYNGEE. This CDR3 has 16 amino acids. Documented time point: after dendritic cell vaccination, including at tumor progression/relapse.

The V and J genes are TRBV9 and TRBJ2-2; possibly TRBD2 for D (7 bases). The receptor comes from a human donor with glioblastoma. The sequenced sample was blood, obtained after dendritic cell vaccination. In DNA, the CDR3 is TGTGCCAGCAGCACAGGTCGGGGGGCGGGGACCGGGGAGCTGTTTTTT. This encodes CASSTGRGAGTGELFF.